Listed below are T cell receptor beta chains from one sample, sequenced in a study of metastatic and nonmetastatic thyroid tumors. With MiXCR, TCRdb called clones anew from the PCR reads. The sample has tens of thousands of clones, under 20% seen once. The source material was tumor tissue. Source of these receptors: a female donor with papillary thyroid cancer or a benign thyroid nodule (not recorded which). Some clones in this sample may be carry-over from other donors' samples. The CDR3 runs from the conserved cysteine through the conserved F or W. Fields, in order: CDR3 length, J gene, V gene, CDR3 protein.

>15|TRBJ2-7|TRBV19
CASTLQVGAAYEQYF
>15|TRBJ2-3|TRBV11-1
CASSDGGANTDTQYF
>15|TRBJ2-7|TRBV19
CASQVGPGRHYEQYF
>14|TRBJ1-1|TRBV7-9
CASSLRGNSEGAFF
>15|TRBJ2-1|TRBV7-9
CASSLRGAKVGEQFF
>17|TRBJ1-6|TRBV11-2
CASSPHGRQNYNSPLHF
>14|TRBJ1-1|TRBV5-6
CASSPRGLNTEAFF
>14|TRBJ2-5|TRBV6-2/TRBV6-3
CTSSDTLIGDTQYF
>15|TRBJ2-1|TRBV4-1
CASSQAARDRGRLFF
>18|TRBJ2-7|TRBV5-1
CASSLGLKVKGTSYEQYF
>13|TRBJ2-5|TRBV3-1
CASSDRGGETQYF
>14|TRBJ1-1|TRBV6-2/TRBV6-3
CASSYSTGATEAFF
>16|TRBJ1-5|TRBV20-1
CSAVPQGAVANQPQHF
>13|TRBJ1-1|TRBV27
CASSSGSNTEAFF
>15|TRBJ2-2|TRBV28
CASRQQVTNTGELFF
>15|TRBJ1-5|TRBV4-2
CASSQRTGGGQPQHF
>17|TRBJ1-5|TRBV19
CATQDRPARNSNQPQHF
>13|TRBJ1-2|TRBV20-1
CSASPNGYYGYTF
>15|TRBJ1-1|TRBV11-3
CASSLDGAGGTEAFF
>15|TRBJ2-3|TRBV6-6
CASSYSTAQPGTQYF
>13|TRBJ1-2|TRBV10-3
CAISAGEVYGYTF
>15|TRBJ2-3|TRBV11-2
CASSLERTGTDTQYF
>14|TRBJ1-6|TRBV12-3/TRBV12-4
CASSRGSYNSPLHF
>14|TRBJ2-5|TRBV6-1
CASIKGLYQETQYF
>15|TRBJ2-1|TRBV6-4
CASSPLAGENNDQFF
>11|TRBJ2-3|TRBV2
CASRATDTQYF
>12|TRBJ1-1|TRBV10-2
CASLRTDFEAFF
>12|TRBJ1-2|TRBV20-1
CSATDRDWVLTF
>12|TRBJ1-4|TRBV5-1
CASSLGEGKLFF
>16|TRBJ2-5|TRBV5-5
CASSSLLAGLQETQYF
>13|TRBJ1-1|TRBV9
CASSVDINTEAFF
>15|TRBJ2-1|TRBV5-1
CASSLEGLAPNEQFF
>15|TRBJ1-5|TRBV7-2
CASSLVGGFNQPQHF
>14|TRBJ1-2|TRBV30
CAWSGSGLSYGYTF
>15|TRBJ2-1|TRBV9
CASSVASGRGNEQFF
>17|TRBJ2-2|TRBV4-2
CASSQEPGGADAGELFF
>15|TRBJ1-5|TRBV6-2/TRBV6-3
CASGPRQERNQPQHF
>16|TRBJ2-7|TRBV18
CASSHSRHYKGSEQYF
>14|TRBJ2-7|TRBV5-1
CASSPGTSRPEQYF
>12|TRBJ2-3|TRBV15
CATSISTDTQYF
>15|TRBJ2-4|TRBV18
CASSNRGKGKNIQYF
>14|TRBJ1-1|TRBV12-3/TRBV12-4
CASSARTGVTEAFF
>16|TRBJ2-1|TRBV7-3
CASSLTPLAGVNEQFF